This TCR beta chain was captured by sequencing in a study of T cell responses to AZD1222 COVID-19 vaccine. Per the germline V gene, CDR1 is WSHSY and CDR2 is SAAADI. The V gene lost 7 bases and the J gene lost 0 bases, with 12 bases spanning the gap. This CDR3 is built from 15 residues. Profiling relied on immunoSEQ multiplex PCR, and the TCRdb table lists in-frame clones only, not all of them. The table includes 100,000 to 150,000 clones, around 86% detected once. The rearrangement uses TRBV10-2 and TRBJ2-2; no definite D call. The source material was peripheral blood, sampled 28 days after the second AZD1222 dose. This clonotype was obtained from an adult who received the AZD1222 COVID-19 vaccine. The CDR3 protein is CASIRYTANTGELFF. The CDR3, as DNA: TGCGCCAGCATACGTTACACCGCGAACACCGGGGAGCTGTTTTTT.